The present T cell receptor (beta chain) was sequenced within a study of blood T cell repertoires in COVID-19. Study-level information: Samples of COVID-19 (acute and convalescent) were obtained from the United States, Italy and Spain. T cells, B-cell-depleted T cells, or PBMCs provided the cDNA or gDNA that served as material.

Methods used by the authors: Amplification with reference gene primers provided the estimates of nucleated cell counts. The data were produced by immunoSEQ multiplex PCR, yet TCRdb's version contains in-frame clones alone and is incomplete. V and J calls and clone size are those listed in that table; D and trimming were worked out from the DNA. The data hold tens of thousands of clones, with around 83% observed a single time. Sequencing used peripheral blood. The sequence was collected from an older woman with acute or convalescent COVID-19.

CDR3 loop: CASSVERYAGSYGYTF. CDR3 DNA sequence: TGTGCCAGCAGCGTAGAGAGATACGCGGGGAGCTATGGCTACACCTTC. The chain uses TRBV9 and TRBJ1-2; D is ambiguous. The CDR3 length is 16 residues. Germline CDR1 is SGDLS and CDR2 is YYNGEE. The ends were cut back, 0 bases at V and 4 bases at J, with 16 bases in the middle.